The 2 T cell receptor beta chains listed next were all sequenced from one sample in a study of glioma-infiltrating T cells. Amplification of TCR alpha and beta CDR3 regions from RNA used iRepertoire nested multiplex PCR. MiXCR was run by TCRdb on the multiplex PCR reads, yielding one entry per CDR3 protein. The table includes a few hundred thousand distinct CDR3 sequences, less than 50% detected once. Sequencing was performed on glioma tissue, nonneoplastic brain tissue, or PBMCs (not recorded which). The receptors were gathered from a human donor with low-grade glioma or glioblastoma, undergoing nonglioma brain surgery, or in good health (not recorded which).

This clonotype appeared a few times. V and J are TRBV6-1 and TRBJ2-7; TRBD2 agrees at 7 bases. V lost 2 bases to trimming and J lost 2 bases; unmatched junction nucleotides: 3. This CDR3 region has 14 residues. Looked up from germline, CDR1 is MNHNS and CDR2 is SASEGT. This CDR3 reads CASSEYRGAYEQYF. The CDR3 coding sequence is TGTGCCAGCAGTGAATATCGGGGGGCCTACGAGCAGTACTTC.

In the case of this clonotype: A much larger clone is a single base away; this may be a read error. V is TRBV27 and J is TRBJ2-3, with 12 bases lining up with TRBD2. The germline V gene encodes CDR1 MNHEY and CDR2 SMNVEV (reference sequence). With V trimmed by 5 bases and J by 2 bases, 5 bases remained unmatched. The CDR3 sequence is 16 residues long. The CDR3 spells CASSPWTSGDTDTQYF. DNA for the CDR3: TGTGCCAGCAGTCCGTGGACTAGCGGGGACACAGATACGCAGTATTTT.